A single count supports the clone carrying this TCR beta chain. The antigen is unknown. Mismatch with germline at one junction end may stem from a read error. The CDR3 has 14 amino acids. Germline V CDR1 and CDR2: MNHEY, SVGAGI. The entry originates in a study of immune evolution from preneoplasia to lung adenocarcinoma. Data came from immunoSEQ multiplex PCR; TCRdb stores just in-frame clones and leaves some out. The sample contains several thousand clones, approximately 78% of which appear only once. Study results and caveats: Clonality was highest in normal lung, lower in later-stage lesions apparently.

The clonotype was recovered from a donor at least 70 years old with lung adenocarcinoma. Sequencing was done on a sample of FFPE minimally invasive lung adenocarcinoma tissue. The rearrangement uses TRBV6-5 and TRBJ2-4; 11 positions agree with TRBD1. The CDR3, as DNA: TGTACCAGCAGTCAAGGGACAGGGGGGAACATTCAGTACTTC. Its translation is CTSSQGTGGNIQYF.